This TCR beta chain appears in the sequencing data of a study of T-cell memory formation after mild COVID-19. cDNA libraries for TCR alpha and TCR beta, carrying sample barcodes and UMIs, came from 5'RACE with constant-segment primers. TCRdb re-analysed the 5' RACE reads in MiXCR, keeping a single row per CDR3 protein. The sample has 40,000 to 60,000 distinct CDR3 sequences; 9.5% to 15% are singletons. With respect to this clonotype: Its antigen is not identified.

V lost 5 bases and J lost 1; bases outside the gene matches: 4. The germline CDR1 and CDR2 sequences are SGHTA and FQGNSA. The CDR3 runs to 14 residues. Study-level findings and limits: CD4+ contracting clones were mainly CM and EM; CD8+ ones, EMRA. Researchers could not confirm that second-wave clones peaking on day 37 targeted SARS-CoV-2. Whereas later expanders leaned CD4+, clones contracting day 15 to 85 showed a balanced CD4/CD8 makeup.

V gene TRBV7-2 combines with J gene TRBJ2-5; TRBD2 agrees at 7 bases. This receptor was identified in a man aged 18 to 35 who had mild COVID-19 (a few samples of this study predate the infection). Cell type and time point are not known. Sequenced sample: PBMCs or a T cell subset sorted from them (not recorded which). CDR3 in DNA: TGTGCCAGCAGCCCGGGACTAACCCAAGAGACCCAGTACTTC. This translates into CASSPGLTQETQYF. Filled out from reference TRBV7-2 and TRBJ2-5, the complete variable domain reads GAGVSQSPSNKVTEKGKDVELRCDPISGHTALYWYRQSLGQGLEFLIYFQGNSAPDKSGLPSDRFSAERTGGSVSTLTIQRTQQEDSAVYLCASSPGLTQETQYFGPGTRLLVL.